The source of this TCR beta chain is a study of OX40 agonist ivuxolimab in advanced cancers. Across the whole study: Treatment received earlier with anti-PD-1, anti-PD-L1 or anti-CTLA-4 agents was allowed, and under 50% had some. Study-level points and caveats: The mean number of expanded clones was higher in CD8+ T cells than in CD4+.

Sequenced by immunoSEQ multiplex PCR; TCRdb stores in-frame clones only, minus some. The table records some 50,000 clones, over 80% of them present only once. Concerning this clone itself: What it binds is unknown.

The CDR3 sequence is 14 residues long. Trimming pared 5 bases from V and 2 bases from J, leaving 10 bases between. Looked up from germline, CDR1 is SEHNR and CDR2 is FQNEAQ (reference sequence). This clonotype was obtained from an adult with an advanced solid tumor such as melanoma, head and neck, liver or kidney cancer. Sequenced here: CD4+ or CD8+ T cells sorted from blood, sampled in a trial of the OX40 agonist ivuxolimab. This chain uses TRBV7-9 with TRBJ1-5; D perhaps matches TRBD1 (5 bases). For the CDR3, the DNA is TGTGCCAGCAGCCTTGGGACGGGCAATCAGCCCCAGCATTTT. This gives the protein CASSLGTGNQPQHF.